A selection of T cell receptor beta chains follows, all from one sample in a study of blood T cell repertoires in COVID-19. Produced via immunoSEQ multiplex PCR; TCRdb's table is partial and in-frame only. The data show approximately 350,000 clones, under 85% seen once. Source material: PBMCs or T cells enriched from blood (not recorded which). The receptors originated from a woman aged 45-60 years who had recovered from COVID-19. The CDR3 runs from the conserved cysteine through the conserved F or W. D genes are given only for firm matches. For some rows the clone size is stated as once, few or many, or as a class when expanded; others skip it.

CDR3nt: TGTGCTAGTGGTTTGGCTAGCGGGATGAACACCGGGGAGCTGTTTTTT
CDR3aa: CASGLASGMNTGELFF
abundance: -
j_gene: TRBJ2-2
d_gene: TRBD2
v_gene: TRBV12-5

CDR3nt: TGTGCCAGCACCACCAGGGTGCCCAATGAAAAACTGTTTTTT
CDR3aa: CASTTRVPNEKLFF
abundance: once
j_gene: TRBJ1-4
d_gene: -
v_gene: TRBV2

CDR3nt: TGTGCCAGCAGCTTTTTGAGCGGGGTTAACACAGATACGCAGTATTTT
CDR3aa: CASSFLSGVNTDTQYF
abundance: -
j_gene: TRBJ2-3
d_gene: TRBD2
v_gene: TRBV7-8

CDR3nt: TGTGCCAGCAGTATCAGGACATATAAGAACACTGAAGCTTTCTTT
CDR3aa: CASSIRTYKNTEAFF
abundance: -
j_gene: TRBJ1-1
d_gene: -
v_gene: TRBV28

CDR3nt: TGTGCCAGCAGCCAAGATAATATCTATGGCTACACCTTC
CDR3aa: CASSQDNIYGYTF
abundance: -
j_gene: TRBJ1-2
d_gene: -
v_gene: TRBV3-1/TRBV3-2

CDR3nt: TGTGCCAGCAGTCCTCCCGGGACACCGAACACCGGGGAGCTGTTTTTT
CDR3aa: CASSPPGTPNTGELFF
abundance: many
j_gene: TRBJ2-2
d_gene: -
v_gene: TRBV7-2

CDR3nt: TGTGCCAGCAGTGAGGCCCCCTACCCCCTCTACGAGCAGTACTTC
CDR3aa: CASSEAPYPLYEQYF
abundance: -
j_gene: TRBJ2-7
d_gene: -
v_gene: TRBV6-2/TRBV6-3

CDR3nt: TGTGCCAGTAGTATGGGAAAGGGACTAGCGGGCTCTAGGAATGAGCAGTTCTTC
CDR3aa: CASSMGKGLAGSRNEQFF
abundance: -
j_gene: TRBJ2-1
d_gene: TRBD2
v_gene: TRBV19

CDR3nt: TGTGCCAGCAGCTTATTCGGAGGGACTAAAGACGAGCAGTACTTC
CDR3aa: CASSLFGGTKDEQYF
abundance: once
j_gene: TRBJ2-7
d_gene: TRBD2
v_gene: TRBV7-9

CDR3nt: TGTGCCAGTAGTACCGGGGGTGGATTCACTGAAGCTTTCTTT
CDR3aa: CASSTGGGFTEAFF
abundance: -
j_gene: TRBJ1-1
d_gene: -
v_gene: TRBV19

CDR3nt: TGTGCCAGCAGTGAAGTTTTACAGGGAAACACCATATATTTT
CDR3aa: CASSEVLQGNTIYF
abundance: -
j_gene: TRBJ1-3
d_gene: -
v_gene: TRBV2

CDR3nt: TGTGCCAGCAGAGACCCGGACAGAGAACCCAATCAGCCCCAGCATTTT
CDR3aa: CASRDPDREPNQPQHF
abundance: -
j_gene: TRBJ1-5
d_gene: -
v_gene: TRBV7-2

CDR3nt: TGTGCCAGCAGCCGACAGGGGCCCACAGATACGCAGTATTTT
CDR3aa: CASSRQGPTDTQYF
abundance: -
j_gene: TRBJ2-3
d_gene: TRBD1
v_gene: TRBV7-9

CDR3nt: TGTGCCAGCAGCGACACAGTGAACACTGAAGCTTTCTTT
CDR3aa: CASSDTVNTEAFF
abundance: -
j_gene: TRBJ1-1
d_gene: -
v_gene: TRBV7-2

CDR3nt: TGTGCCACCTCCGGGGGGGTTAGCAATCAGCCCCAGCATTTT
CDR3aa: CATSGGVSNQPQHF
abundance: -
j_gene: TRBJ1-5
d_gene: -
v_gene: TRBV15

CDR3nt: TGTGCCAGCAGCCAAGAAACGCTGACAGGGGGCGAAAAACTGTTTTTT
CDR3aa: CASSQETLTGGEKLFF
abundance: -
j_gene: TRBJ1-4
d_gene: TRBD1
v_gene: TRBV3-1/TRBV3-2

CDR3nt: TGTGCCAGCAGTCCAAGGTCCCAAGGACAGGTGGGGAGAAACACCATATATTTT
CDR3aa: CASSPRSQGQVGRNTIYF
abundance: -
j_gene: TRBJ1-3
d_gene: TRBD1
v_gene: TRBV13

CDR3nt: TGTGCCAGCAGTGCAGGGGGTTATGGCTACACCTTC
CDR3aa: CASSAGGYGYTF
abundance: -
j_gene: TRBJ1-2
d_gene: TRBD1
v_gene: TRBV2

CDR3nt: TGTGCCAGCAGTGATCAGGGTCGAAGCACAGATACGCAGTATTTT
CDR3aa: CASSDQGRSTDTQYF
abundance: -
j_gene: TRBJ2-3
d_gene: -
v_gene: TRBV6-4

CDR3nt: TGTGCCAGCAGTTTCGATAGGGGGCGAGAGACCCAGTACTTC
CDR3aa: CASSFDRGRETQYF
abundance: -
j_gene: TRBJ2-5
d_gene: TRBD1
v_gene: TRBV6-5

CDR3nt: TGTGCCAGCAGCCAAGAGAGGACAGGGGCGGGTATTGGGACTGAAGCTTTCTTT
CDR3aa: CASSQERTGAGIGTEAFF
abundance: -
j_gene: TRBJ1-1
d_gene: TRBD1
v_gene: TRBV3-1/TRBV3-2

CDR3nt: TGTGCCAGCAGCCCACAGGGGGCGATGGATGGCTACACCTTC
CDR3aa: CASSPQGAMDGYTF
abundance: -
j_gene: TRBJ1-2
d_gene: TRBD1
v_gene: TRBV7-2

CDR3nt: TGTGCCACCGAATCTAGCGGGAGTCAAGGTACGCAGTATTTT
CDR3aa: CATESSGSQGTQYF
abundance: few
j_gene: TRBJ2-3
d_gene: TRBD2
v_gene: TRBV10-3

CDR3nt: TGTGCCAGCAGCGTAGGTTTTCAGGATTTGAACACCATATATTTT
CDR3aa: CASSVGFQDLNTIYF
abundance: few
j_gene: TRBJ1-3
d_gene: -
v_gene: TRBV9

CDR3nt: TGTGCCAGCAGCTTAAGTAATGGACAGGAAGCTTTCTTT
CDR3aa: CASSLSNGQEAFF
abundance: -
j_gene: TRBJ1-1
d_gene: -
v_gene: TRBV11-3

CDR3nt: TGTGCCAGCAGCCAAGCGGGGGGCACAGATACGCAGTATTTT
CDR3aa: CASSQAGGTDTQYF
abundance: -
j_gene: TRBJ2-3
d_gene: -
v_gene: TRBV3-1/TRBV3-2